This TCR beta chain was captured by sequencing in a study of blood T cell repertoires in COVID-19. Here immunoSEQ multiplex PCR was the method, and the copy in TCRdb shows in-frame clones only, minus some. This table holds 250,000 to 400,000 clones, approximately 88% found once. Germline V gene lookup returns CDR1 GTSNPN and CDR2 SVGIG (reference sequence). The CDR3 sequence is 15 residues long. The trim removed 2 bases at V and 0 bases at J, leaving 6 bases unmatched. Source material: peripheral blood. This clonotype was obtained from a woman younger than 45 with COVID-19, enrolled during active disease. The chain employs TRBV30 and TRBJ1-2; 7 nucleotides match TRBD1. The CDR3: CAWSPQGDSNYGYTF. As DNA, the CDR3 is TGTGCCTGGAGTCCCCAGGGGGATTCTAACTATGGCTACACCTTC.